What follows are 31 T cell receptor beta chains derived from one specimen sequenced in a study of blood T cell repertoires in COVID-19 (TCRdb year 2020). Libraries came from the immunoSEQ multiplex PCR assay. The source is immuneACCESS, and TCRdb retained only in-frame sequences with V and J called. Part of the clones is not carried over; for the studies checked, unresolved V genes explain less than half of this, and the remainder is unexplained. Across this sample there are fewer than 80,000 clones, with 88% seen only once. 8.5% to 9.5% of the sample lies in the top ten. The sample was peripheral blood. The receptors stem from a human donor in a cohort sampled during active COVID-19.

The CDR3 coding sequence is TGTGCCAGCAGTTTCTCTGACATGAACACTGAAGCTTTCTTT. Amino acids: CASSFSDMNTEAFF. The V and J genes are TRBV27 and TRBJ1-1; D not resolved. The ends were cut back, 3 bases at V and 0 bases at J, with 8 bases in the middle. CDR1 and CDR2 (germline): MNHEY, SMNVEV (reference sequence). The CDR3 runs 14 residues.

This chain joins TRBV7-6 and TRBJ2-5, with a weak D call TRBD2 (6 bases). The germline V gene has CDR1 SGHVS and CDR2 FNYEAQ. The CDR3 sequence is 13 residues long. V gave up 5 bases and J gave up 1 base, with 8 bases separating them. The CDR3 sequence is CASSKGLQETQYF. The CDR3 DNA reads TGTGCCAGCAGCAAGGGACTCCAAGAGACCCAGTACTTC.

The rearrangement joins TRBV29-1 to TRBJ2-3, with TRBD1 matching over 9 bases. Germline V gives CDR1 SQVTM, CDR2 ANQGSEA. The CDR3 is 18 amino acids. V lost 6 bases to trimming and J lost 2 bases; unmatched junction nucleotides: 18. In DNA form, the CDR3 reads TGCAGCGTCGCCAGTCGGCGGAGGGGACAGGGTGTCACAGATACGCAGTATTTT. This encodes CSVASRRRGQGVTDTQYF.

In nucleotides, the CDR3 is TGTGCCAGCAGTAAAGGACAGGGGGCGGACACTGAAGCTTTCTTT. Its protein product is CASSKGQGADTEAFF. The chain uses TRBV27 and TRBJ1-1, with 11 bases identical to TRBD1. The CDR3 extends over 15 amino acids. Trimming removed 5 bases from V and 3 bases from J; junction bases left unmatched: 5. Per the germline V gene, CDR1 is MNHEY and CDR2 is SMNVEV (reference sequence).

The CDR3 DNA reads TGTGCCAGCAATGGATTGGGGAGGCAGTTCTTC. It specifies CASNGLGRQFF. The rearrangement links TRBV6-5 to TRBJ2-1; D is perhaps TRBD2 (5 bases). V dropped 7 bases and J dropped 12 bases, with 13 bases sitting between them. The CDR3 totals 11 residues. Germline V gene sequence: CDR1 MNHEY, CDR2 SVGAGI.

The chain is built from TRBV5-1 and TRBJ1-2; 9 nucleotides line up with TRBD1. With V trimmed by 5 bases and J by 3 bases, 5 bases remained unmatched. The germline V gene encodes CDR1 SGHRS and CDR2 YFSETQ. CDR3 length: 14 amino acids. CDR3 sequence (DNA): TGCGCCAGCAGGGACAGGGGTATTGACTATGGCTACACCTTC. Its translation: CASRDRGIDYGYTF.

The CDR3 is CASCPYSGNTIYF. The CDR3 region has the DNA TGTGCCAGCTGTCCTTACTCTGGAAACACCATATATTTT. The chain has TRBV6-5 and TRBJ1-3, with D unresolved. The V end lost 8 bases, the J end lost 0 bases, and 8 bases lay between the germline ends. CDR3 length: 13 residues. The V gene's germline CDR1 is MNHEY and CDR2 SVGAGI.

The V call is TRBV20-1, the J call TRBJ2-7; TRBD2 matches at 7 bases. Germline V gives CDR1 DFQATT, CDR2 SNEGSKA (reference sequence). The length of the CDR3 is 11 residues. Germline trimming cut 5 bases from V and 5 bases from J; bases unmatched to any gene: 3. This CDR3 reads CSAQTSDEQYF. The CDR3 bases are TGCAGTGCTCAAACTAGCGACGAGCAGTACTTC.

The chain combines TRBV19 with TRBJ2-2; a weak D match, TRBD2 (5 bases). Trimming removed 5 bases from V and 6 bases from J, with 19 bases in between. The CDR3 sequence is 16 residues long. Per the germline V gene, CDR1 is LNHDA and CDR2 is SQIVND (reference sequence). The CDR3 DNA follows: TGTGCCAGTAGTCCCACTAGGCGGCGCAACGCCGGGGAGCTGTTTTTT. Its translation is CASSPTRRRNAGELFF.

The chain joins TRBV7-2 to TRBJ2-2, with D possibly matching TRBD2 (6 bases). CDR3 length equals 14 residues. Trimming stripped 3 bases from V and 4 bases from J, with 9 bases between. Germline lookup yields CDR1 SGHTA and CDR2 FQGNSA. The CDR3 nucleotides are TGTGCCAGCAGCTTCCAGGGAGGCACCGGGGAGCTGTTTTTT. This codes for CASSFQGGTGELFF. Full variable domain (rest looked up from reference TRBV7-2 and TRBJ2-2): GAGVSQSPSNKVTEKGKDVELRCDPISGHTALYWYRQSLGQGLEFLIYFQGNSAPDKSGLPSDRFSAERTGGSVSTLTIQRTQQEDSAVYLCASSFQGGTGELFFGEGSRLTVL.

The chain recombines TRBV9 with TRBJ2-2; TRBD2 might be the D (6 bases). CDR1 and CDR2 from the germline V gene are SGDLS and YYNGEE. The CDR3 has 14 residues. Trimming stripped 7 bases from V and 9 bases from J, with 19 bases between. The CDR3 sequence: CASERAASSRELFF. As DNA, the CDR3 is TGTGCCAGCGAGCGGGCAGCCTCAAGTCGGGAGCTGTTTTTT.

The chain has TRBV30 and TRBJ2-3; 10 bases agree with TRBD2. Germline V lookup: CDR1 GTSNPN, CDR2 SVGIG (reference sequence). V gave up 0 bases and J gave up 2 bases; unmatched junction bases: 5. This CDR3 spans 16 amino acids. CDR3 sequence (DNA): TGTGCCTGGAGTGTGGGTACTAGCGGGAACACAGATACGCAGTATTTT. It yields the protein CAWSVGTSGNTDTQYF.

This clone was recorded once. CDR3 amino acids: CASSLALAVAYNEQFF. CDR3 DNA: TGTGCCAGCAGCTTGGCTCTAGCTGTCGCCTACAATGAGCAGTTCTTC. This chain links TRBV5-5 with TRBJ2-1; maybe TRBD2 (5 bases). CDR1 is SGHKS and CDR2 is YYEKEE in the germline V gene (reference sequence). The CDR3 contains 16 residues. V was trimmed by 0 bases and J by 2 bases, leaving 12 bases between them.

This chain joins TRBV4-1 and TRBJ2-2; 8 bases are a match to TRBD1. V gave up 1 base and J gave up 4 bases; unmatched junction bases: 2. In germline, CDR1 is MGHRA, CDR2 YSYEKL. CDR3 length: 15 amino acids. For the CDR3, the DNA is TGCGCCAGCAGCCAAGGGACAGGGTTCACCGGGGAGCTGTTTTTT. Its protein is CASSQGTGFTGELFF.

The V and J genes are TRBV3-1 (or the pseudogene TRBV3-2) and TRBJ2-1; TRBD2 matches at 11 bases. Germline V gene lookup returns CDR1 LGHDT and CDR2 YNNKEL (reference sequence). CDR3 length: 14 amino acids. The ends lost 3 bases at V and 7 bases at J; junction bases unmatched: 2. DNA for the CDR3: TGTGCCAGCAGCCAGGGACTAGCGGCGAATGAGCAGTTCTTC. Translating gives CASSQGLAANEQFF.

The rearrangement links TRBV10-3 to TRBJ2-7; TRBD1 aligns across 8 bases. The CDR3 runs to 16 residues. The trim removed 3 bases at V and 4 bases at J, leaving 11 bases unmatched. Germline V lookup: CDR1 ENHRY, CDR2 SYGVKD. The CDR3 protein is CAISDGPRQGRYEQYF. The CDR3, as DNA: TGTGCCATCAGTGATGGCCCTCGACAGGGGCGATACGAGCAGTACTTC.

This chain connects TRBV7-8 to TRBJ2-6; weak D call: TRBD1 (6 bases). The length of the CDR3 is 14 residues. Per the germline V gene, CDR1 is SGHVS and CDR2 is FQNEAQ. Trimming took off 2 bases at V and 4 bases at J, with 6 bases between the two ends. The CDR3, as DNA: TGTGCCAGCAGCTTAACAGGGGGGGCCAACGTCCTGACTTTC. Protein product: CASSLTGGANVLTF.

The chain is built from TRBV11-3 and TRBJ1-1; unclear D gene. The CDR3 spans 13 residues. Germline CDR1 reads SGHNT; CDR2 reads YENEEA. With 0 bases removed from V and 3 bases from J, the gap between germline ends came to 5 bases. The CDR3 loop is CASSLDLDTEAFF. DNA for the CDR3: TGTGCCAGCAGCTTAGATCTTGACACTGAAGCTTTCTTT.

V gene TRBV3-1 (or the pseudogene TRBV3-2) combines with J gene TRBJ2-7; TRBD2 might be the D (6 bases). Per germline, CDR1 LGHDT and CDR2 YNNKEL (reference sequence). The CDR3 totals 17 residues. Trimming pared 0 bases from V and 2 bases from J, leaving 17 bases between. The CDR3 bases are TGTGCCAGCAGCCAAGATGGGACTTCCTTAGGGGCCTACGAGCAGTACTTC. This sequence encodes CASSQDGTSLGAYEQYF.

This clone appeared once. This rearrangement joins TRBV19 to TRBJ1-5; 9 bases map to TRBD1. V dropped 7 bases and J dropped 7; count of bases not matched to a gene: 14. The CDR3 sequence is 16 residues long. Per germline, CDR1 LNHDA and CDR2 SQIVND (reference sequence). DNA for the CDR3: TGTGCCAGTACCACAATCTCCGACAGGGGGAAGCAGCCCCAGCATTTT. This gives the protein CASTTISDRGKQPQHF.

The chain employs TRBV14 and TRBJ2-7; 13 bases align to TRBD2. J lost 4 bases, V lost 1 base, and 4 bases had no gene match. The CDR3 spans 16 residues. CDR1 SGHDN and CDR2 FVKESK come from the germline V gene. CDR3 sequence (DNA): TGTGCCAGCAGCCAAGGGACTAGCGGGAGTTCGTACGAGCAGTACTTC. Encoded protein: CASSQGTSGSSYEQYF.

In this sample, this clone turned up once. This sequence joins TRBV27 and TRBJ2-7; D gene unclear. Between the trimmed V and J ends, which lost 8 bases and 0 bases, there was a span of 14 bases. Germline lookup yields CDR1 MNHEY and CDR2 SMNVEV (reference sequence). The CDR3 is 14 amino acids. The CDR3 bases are TGTGCCAGCCGATTCGTTCCGGGCTCCTACGAGCAGTACTTC. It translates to CASRFVPGSYEQYF.

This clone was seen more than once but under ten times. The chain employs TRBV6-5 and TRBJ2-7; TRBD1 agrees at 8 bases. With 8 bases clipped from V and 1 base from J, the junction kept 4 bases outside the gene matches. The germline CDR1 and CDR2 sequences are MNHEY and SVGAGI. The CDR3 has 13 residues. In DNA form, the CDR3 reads TGTGCCAGCGGACAGGGCCCTTCCTACGAGCAGTACTTC. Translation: CASGQGPSYEQYF.

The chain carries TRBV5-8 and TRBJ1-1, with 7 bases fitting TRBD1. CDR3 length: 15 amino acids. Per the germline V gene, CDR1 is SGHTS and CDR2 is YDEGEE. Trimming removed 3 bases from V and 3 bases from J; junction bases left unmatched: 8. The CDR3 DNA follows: TGTGCCAGCAGCTCGTACAGGGGATCGGACACTGAAGCTTTCTTT. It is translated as CASSSYRGSDTEAFF.

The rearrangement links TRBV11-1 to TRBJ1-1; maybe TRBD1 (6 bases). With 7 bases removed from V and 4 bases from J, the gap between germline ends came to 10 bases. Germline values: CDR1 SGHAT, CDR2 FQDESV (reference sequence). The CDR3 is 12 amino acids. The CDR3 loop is CASTKGGTEAFF. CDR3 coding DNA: TGTGCCAGCACGAAAGGGGGCACTGAAGCTTTCTTT.

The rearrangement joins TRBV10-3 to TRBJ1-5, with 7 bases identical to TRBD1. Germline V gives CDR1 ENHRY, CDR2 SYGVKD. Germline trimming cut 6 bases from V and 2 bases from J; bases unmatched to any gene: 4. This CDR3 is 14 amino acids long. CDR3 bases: TGTGCCATCAGCTCCGGGACAGGCAATCAGCCCCAGCATTTT. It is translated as CAISSGTGNQPQHF.

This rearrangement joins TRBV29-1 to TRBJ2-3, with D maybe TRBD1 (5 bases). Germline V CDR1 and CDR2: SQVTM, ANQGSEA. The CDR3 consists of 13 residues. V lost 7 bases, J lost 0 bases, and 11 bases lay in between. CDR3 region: CSGLTVSTDTQYF. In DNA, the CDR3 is TGCAGCGGACTGACAGTTAGCACAGATACGCAGTATTTT.

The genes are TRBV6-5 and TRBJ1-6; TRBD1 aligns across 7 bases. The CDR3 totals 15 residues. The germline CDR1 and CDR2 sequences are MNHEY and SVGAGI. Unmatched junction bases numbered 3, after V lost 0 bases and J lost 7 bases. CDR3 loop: CASSYSGTANSPLHF. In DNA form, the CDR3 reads TGTGCCAGCAGTTACTCCGGGACAGCAAATTCACCCCTCCACTTT.

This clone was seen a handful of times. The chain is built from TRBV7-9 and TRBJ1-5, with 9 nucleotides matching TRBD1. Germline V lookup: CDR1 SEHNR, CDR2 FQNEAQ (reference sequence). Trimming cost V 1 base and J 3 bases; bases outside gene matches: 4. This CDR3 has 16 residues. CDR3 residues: CASSLGGTGNNQPQHF. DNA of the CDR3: TGTGCCAGCAGCTTAGGTGGGACAGGGAACAATCAGCCCCAGCATTTT.

DNA of the CDR3: TGCGCCAGCAGCACCGGAGGGGCACCGGAAAAACTGTTTTTT. Residues: CASSTGGAPEKLFF. This chain uses TRBV5-1 with TRBJ1-4, with D perhaps matching TRBD1 (5 bases). The CDR3 covers 14 residues. V was pared by 4 bases and J by 8 bases, with 15 bases between. CDR1 and CDR2 (germline): SGHRS, YFSETQ. The full variable domain, in which reference TRBV5-1 and TRBJ1-4 provide the parts outside the CDR3, is KAGVTQTPRYLIKTRGQQVTLSCSPISGHRSVSWYQQTPGQGLQFLFEYFSETQRNKGNFPGRFSGRQFSNSRSEMNVSTLELGDSALYLCASSTGGAPEKLFFGSGTQLSVL.

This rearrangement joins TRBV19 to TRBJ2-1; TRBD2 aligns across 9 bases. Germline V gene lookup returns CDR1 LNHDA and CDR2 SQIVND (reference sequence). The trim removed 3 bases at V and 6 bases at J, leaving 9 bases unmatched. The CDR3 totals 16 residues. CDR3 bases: TGTGCCAGTAGTATCCAGGTAGCGGGAGTCCCCAATGAGCAGTTCTTC. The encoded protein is CASSIQVAGVPNEQFF.